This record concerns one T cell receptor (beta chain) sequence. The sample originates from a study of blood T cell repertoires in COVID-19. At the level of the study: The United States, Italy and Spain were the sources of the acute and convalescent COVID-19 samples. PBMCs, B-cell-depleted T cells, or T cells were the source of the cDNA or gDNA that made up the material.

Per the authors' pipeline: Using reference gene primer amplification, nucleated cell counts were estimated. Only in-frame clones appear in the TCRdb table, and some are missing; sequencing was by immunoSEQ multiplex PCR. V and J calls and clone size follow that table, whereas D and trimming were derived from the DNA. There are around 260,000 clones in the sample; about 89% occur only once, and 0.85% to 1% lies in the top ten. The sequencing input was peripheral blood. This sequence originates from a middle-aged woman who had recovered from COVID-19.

The DNA for the CDR3 is TGTGCCACCAGTGGTACAGGGCCCCTGGAGCAGTTCTTC. Translated, it gives CATSGTGPLEQFF. The genes are TRBV24-1 and TRBJ2-1, with D tentatively TRBD1 (6 bases). The V and J ends lost 5 bases and 10 bases respectively, with 14 bases between them. Germline assignment: CDR1 KGHDR and CDR2 SFDVKD. This CDR3 is 13 amino acids long.